The rows below give T cell receptor beta chains drawn from one sample of a study of T cells of healthy individuals. TCRdb reprocessed the 5' RACE reads via MiXCR and lists one record per CDR3 protein. The data show about 63,000 distinct CDR3 sequences, roughly 16% seen once. The receptor set was obtained from a human donor in good health. Each CDR3 is given with its conserved first and last residue. The D gene is left open where the match is weak. Size tells how often a clone was seen (once, few, many) or the class of an expanded clone, and some rows leave it out.

d_call j_call clone_size v_call cdr3_nt cdr3_aa
TRBD1 TRBJ1-5 many TRBV5-1 TGCGCCAGCAGCCCTGGACAGGGCTCAACTCAGCCCCAGCATTTT CASSPGQGSTQPQHF
- TRBJ1-1 - TRBV7-9 TGTGCCAGCAGCGATCAGGGGTCGGAGTACACTGAAGCTTTCTTT CASSDQGSEYTEAFF
- TRBJ2-7 many TRBV4-3 TGCGCCAGCAGCCAAGGGATCGATTCAGGGGCTGGCTACGAGCAGTACTTC CASSQGIDSGAGYEQYF
TRBD1 TRBJ2-1 many TRBV28 TGTGCCAGCAACCCCTGGACAGGGGTGAATGAGCAGTTCTTC CASNPWTGVNEQFF
TRBD2 TRBJ2-7 many TRBV13 TGTGCCAGCAGCCCCAACGGGAGGGCTTACGAGCAGTACTTC CASSPNGRAYEQYF
TRBD1 TRBJ2-1 - TRBV12-5 TGTGCTAGTGGTTTGGTACGGGGGACAGGGGCACCCAATGAGCAGTTCTTC CASGLVRGTGAPNEQFF
- TRBJ1-6 - TRBV2 TGTGCCAGCAGACACGACGGCGACTCCTATAATTCACCCCTCCACTTT CASRHDGDSYNSPLHF
- TRBJ1-1 many TRBV4-1 TGCGCCAGCAGCCAATCCACCCGGCAGACCGAAGCTTTCTTT CASSQSTRQTEAFF
TRBD2 TRBJ2-3 many TRBV6-4 TGTGCCAGCAGTGGGACTAGCGGGGCAGATACGCAGTATTTT CASSGTSGADTQYF
- TRBJ2-3 - TRBV4-1 TGCGCCAGCAGCCAACCCGGGAGATCTAGCACAGATGCGCAGTATTTT CASSQPGRSSTDAQYF
- TRBJ2-3 many TRBV7-2 TGTGCCAGCAGCCAACAAAAGTCCTCATGGGGCACAGATACGCAGTATTTT CASSQQKSSWGTDTQYF
- TRBJ1-5 few TRBV20-1 TGCAGTGCTAGTGTCGGGGTTCAGCCCCAGCATTTT CSASVGVQPQHF
TRBD1 TRBJ1-1 - TRBV5-1 TGCGCCAGCAGCCTTTCCCAGGGGGCGGTCACTGAAGCTTTCTTT CASSLSQGAVTEAFF
TRBD2 TRBJ2-3 many TRBV10-3 TGTGCCATCAGTGGCCACTCCACCAGCGGGGGCAGCACAGATACGCAGTATTTT CAISGHSTSGGSTDTQYF
TRBD1 TRBJ2-1 - TRBV6-6 TGTGCCACCAGGGACAGGGAGACCTACAATGAGCAGTTCTTC CATRDRETYNEQFF
TRBD1 TRBJ1-5 few TRBV6-5 TGTGCCAGCAGTTTGTCAGGGGGCGCAGTAAGTCAGCCCCAGCATTTT CASSLSGGAVSQPQHF
- TRBJ1-1 - TRBV5-1 TGCGCCAGCAGCTTGGACCTATCGGAAGCTTTCTTT CASSLDLSEAFF
- TRBJ2-3 few TRBV7-9 TGTGCCTCCGCCGAGGGCGGTCACACAGATACGCAGTATTTT CASAEGGHTDTQYF
TRBD1 TRBJ1-3 few TRBV3-1 TGTGCCAGCAGCCAAGATGCGGTCCGACAGGGTGGGGACACCATATATTTT CASSQDAVRQGGDTIYF
TRBD1 TRBJ2-7 - TRBV2 TGTGCCACAAGAAGGGACAGCTCTACAAACTTCTACGAGCAGTACTTC CATRRDSSTNFYEQYF
TRBD1 TRBJ2-1 many TRBV6-4 TGTGCCAGCAGTGACGGTATGGGGACAGGGGTCAATGAGCAGTTCTTC CASSDGMGTGVNEQFF
- TRBJ1-4 many TRBV4-1 TGCGCCAGCAGCCAAGCAACTAATGAAAAACTGTTTTTT CASSQATNEKLFF
TRBD1 TRBJ1-4 few TRBV28 TGTGCCAGCAGTAGATCGACAGGGTGGAGCGAAAAACTGTTTTTT CASSRSTGWSEKLFF
- TRBJ1-5 many TRBV6-6 TGTGCCAGCAGTTACGGTGGCGCGGATCAGCCCCAGCATTTT CASSYGGADQPQHF
TRBD2 TRBJ2-1 - TRBV28 TGTGCCAGCAGTCTTACTAGCGGGGGGATGAGAGAGCAGTTCTTC CASSLTSGGMREQFF
TRBD1 TRBJ2-5 few TRBV12-3/TRBV12-4 TGTGCCAGCAGTTTGGGATGGACAGGGGGAGAGACCCAGTACTTC CASSLGWTGGETQYF
TRBD1 TRBJ1-1 - TRBV10-3 TGTGCCAGTACTTCAAGTCAGGGGGCGAACACTGAAGCTTTCTTT CASTSSQGANTEAFF
- TRBJ2-3 - TRBV12-3/TRBV12-4 TGTGCCAGCATCGCTTCTGGGGTGTGGACAGATACGCAGTATTTT CASIASGVWTDTQYF
TRBD2 TRBJ2-2 - TRBV10-3 TGTGCCATCTCACTAGCGGGAGAAATCGGGGAGCTGTTTTTT CAISLAGEIGELFF
TRBD2 TRBJ2-5 - TRBV20-1 TGCAGTGCTTACAGCGGGAGGGCCATTGAGACCCAGTACTTC CSAYSGRAIETQYF
- TRBJ1-5 - TRBV12-3/TRBV12-4 TGTGCCAGCAGTTTGCAGGGCAGCTATCAGCCCCAGCATTTT CASSLQGSYQPQHF
- TRBJ1-2 - TRBV2 TGTGCCAGCAGTGCTGAGGGTGCAAACTATGGCTACACCTTC CASSAEGANYGYTF
TRBD2 TRBJ2-3 many TRBV13 TGTGCCAGCAGCTTCAGGACTAGCGGGGGGGGAGATACGCAGTATTTT CASSFRTSGGGDTQYF
- TRBJ1-5 many TRBV29-1 TGCAGCGTTTCTCAGGGAAAACGGCAGCCCCAGCATTTT CSVSQGKRQPQHF
- TRBJ2-2 - TRBV20-1 TGCAGTGCTATAGCCACCAGCCACGGGGAGCTGTTTTTT CSAIATSHGELFF
- TRBJ2-7 many TRBV15 TGTGCCACCAGCAGTGCAACAGGGATAATGTACGAGCAGTACTTC CATSSATGIMYEQYF
- TRBJ1-1 - TRBV11-1 TGTGCCAGCCGCGAGGATCCGACCACTGAAGCTTTCTTT CASREDPTTEAFF
- TRBJ2-5 few TRBV5-1 TGCGCCAGCAGCTTCAATCGGGGGCGGGAGACCCAGTACTTC CASSFNRGRETQYF
- TRBJ2-3 many TRBV24-1 TGTGCCACCAGTGGCGACAGAGGGGGAGATACGCAGTATTTT CATSGDRGGDTQYF
- TRBJ2-5 - TRBV20-1 TGCAGTGCTGGCCGACCGGAGGAGACCCAGTACTTC CSAGRPEETQYF
- TRBJ2-1 many TRBV6-5 TGTGCCAGCATATCGGGGGCCGGCTACAATGAGCAGTTCTTC CASISGAGYNEQFF
TRBD2 TRBJ2-7 - TRBV3-1 TGTGCCAGCAGCCAAGTTGTACTAGCGGGAGAGCAGTACTTC CASSQVVLAGEQYF
TRBD2 TRBJ2-3 - TRBV10-3 TGTGCCATCAGTGATAGAGCGGGACCTAGCACAGATACGCAGTATTTT CAISDRAGPSTDTQYF
TRBD2 TRBJ2-1 - TRBV10-3 TGTGCCATCCGAGGGACTAGCGGGAGTGTTTTGTTCTTC CAIRGTSGSVLFF
TRBD1 TRBJ2-7 few TRBV4-3 TGCGCCAGCAGCCAAGGGCCAGGGGGACAGGGAAAAACCTACGAGCAGTACTTC CASSQGPGGQGKTYEQYF
TRBD2 TRBJ2-3 few TRBV15 TGTGCCACCAGCAGAGATTTAGCGGGTTCGGGAGATACGCAGTATTTT CATSRDLAGSGDTQYF
- TRBJ1-1 many TRBV15 TGTGCCACCAGCAGAGATCCGGATTCTGAAGCTTTCTTT CATSRDPDSEAFF
- TRBJ2-1 - TRBV5-1 TGCGCCAGCACTTCTCTTGGGGGTACTCACAATGAGCAGTTCTTC CASTSLGGTHNEQFF
- TRBJ2-5 - TRBV2 TGTGCCAGCAGTGAAGATAGATTAGCTCAAGAGACCCAGTACTTC CASSEDRLAQETQYF
- TRBJ2-1 many TRBV7-9 TGTGCCAGCAGTATAGGAGGCGGCAGGGTGAATGAGCAGTTCTTC CASSIGGGRVNEQFF
TRBD2 TRBJ2-7 many TRBV2 TGTGCCAGCAGTTTCCTAGCGGTAGGTTACGAGCAGTACTTC CASSFLAVGYEQYF
- TRBJ2-3 - TRBV18 TGTGCCAGCAGGGTCTACACAGATACGCAGTATTTT CASRVYTDTQYF
TRBD1 TRBJ1-1 - TRBV6-5 TGTGCCAGCAGTACCCGGACAGGTGAAGCTTTCTTT CASSTRTGEAFF
TRBD2 TRBJ2-5 many TRBV7-9 TGTGCCAGCAGCTTCCCGGGAGGAGGGGAGACCCAGTACTTC CASSFPGGGETQYF